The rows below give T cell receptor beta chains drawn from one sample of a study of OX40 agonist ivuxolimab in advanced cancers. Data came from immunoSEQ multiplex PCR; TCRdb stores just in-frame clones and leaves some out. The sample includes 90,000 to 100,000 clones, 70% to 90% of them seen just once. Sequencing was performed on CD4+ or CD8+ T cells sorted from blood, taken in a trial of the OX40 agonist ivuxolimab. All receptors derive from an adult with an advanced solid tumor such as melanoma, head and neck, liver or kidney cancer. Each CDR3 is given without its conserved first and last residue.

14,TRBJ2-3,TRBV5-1,ASSLVIAGSSDTQY
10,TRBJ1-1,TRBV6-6,ASSLGRSEAF
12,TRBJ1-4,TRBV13,ASLKRDSNEKLF
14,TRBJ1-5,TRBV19,ASSNTGGYSNQPQH
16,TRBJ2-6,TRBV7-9,ASSLGTGKVSGANVLT
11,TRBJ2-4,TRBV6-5,ASRSQGRDIQY
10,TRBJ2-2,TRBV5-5,ASSLFAGELF
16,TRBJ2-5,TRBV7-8,ASSSDGPGGTPAGTQY
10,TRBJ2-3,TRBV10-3,AIKNSTDTQY
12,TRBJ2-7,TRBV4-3,ASSQDSGRAEQY
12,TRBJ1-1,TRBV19,ASTIGTVNTEAF
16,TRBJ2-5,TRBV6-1,ASSELALRAGVGETQY
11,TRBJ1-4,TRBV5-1,ASAVAENEKLF
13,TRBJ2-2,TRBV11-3,ASSPSPGGGGELF
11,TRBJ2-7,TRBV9,ANGPGQTYEQY
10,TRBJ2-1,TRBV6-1,ASSETVNEQF
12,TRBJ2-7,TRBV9,ASSAGTSRYEQY
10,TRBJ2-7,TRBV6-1,ASSVDGYEQY
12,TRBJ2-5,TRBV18,ASSPTGDQGTQY
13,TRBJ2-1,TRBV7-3,ASSPGGGSYNEQF
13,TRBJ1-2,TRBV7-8,ASSSETSITGGYT
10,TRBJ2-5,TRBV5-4,ASGGERETQY
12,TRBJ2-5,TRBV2,ASSEGLTQETQY
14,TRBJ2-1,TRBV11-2,ASSFRGSGSNNEQF
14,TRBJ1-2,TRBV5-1,ASSWMTGGVNYGYT
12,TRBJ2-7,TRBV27,ASSLVRGGYEQY
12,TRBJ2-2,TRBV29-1,SVWTGGDTGELF
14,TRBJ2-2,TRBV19,ASSIIAGVSTGELF
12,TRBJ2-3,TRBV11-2,ASSRLISTDTQY
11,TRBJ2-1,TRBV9,ASSVEGGSEQF
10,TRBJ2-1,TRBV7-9,ASSLEGFEQF
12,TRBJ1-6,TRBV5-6,ASSSGTSDSPLH
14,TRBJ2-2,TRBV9,ASSAPGTGDFGELF
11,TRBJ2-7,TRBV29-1,SVTGQGTWEQY
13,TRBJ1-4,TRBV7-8,ASSFPGDPVEKLF
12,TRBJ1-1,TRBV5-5,ASSLVFGIPEAF
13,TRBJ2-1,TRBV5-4,AQHNRRDPKDEQF
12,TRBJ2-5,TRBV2,ASTPGSGWATQY
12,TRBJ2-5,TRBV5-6,ASSLKQGRETQY
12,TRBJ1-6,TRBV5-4,ASRIGPENSPLH
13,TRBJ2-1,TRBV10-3,ATRRGQGASNEQF
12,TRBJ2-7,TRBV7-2,ASSIASTSYEQY
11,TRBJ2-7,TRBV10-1,ASSDTGSYEQY
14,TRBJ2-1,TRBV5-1,ASSRDGTSGNNEQF
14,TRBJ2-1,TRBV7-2,ASSLVRLAGYNEQF
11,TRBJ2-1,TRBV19,ASSIGLYNEQF
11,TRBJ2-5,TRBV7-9,ASSLDQKETQY
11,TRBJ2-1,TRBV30,AWSVSRYNEQF
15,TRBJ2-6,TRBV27,ASSFGGGTPGANVLT